This is a list of T cell receptor beta chains from one sample in a study of molecular identifiers for immune sequencing clone quantification. TCRdb re-analysed the PCR reads in MiXCR, keeping a single row per CDR3 protein. The sample records around 300,000 distinct CDR3 sequences, over 20% being singletons. Material for sequencing was naive CD8+ T cells from blood, with Jurkat cell RNA spiked in. The receptor source for this set is a human donor in good health. Some libraries in this study had Jurkat cell RNA spiked in. Each CDR3 is given without its conserved first and last residue.

TRBV19 | ASSPALSNEQF
TRBV19 | ASLGLNTGELF
TRBV29-1 | SVERDGEQY
TRBV12-3/TRBV12-4 | ASSLWSGGGHRNSPLH
TRBV4-3 | ASSQEGRHEDIQY
TRBV6-2/TRBV6-3 | ASIRGWGWGTDTQY
TRBV6-5 | ASSYQTRDGNEQY
TRBV29-1 | SVQGRYGYT
TRBV3-1 | ASSLVTGDQETQY
TRBV12-3/TRBV12-4 | ASSFMAGETQY
TRBV7-9 | ASSHQAGSAEETQY
TRBV4-3 | ASSQDGGGITEAF
TRBV29-1 | SVVQDSYEQY
TRBV28 | ASSPEREGLSTDTQY
TRBV30 | AGPTGTNEKLF
TRBV20-1 | SARGAAGSYNEQF
TRBV7-9 | ASSLGQGENQPQH